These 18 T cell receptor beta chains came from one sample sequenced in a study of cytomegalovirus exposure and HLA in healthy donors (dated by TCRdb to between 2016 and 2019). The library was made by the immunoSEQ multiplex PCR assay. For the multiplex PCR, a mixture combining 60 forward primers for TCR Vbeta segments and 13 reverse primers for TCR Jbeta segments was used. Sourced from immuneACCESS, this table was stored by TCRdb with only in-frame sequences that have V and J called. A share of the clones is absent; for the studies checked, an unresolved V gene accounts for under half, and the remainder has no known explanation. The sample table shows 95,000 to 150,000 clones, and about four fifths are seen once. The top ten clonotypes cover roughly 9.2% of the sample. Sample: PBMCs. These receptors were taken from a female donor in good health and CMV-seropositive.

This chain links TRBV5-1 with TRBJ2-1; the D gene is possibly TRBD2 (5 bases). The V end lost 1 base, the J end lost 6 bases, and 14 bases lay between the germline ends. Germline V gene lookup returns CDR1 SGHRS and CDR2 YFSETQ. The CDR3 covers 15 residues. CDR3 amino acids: CASSLTGIEGNEQFF. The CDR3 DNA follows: TGCGCCAGCAGCTTGACCGGGATCGAGGGCAATGAGCAGTTCTTC.

The CDR3 here is CASTPPGGPHQPQHF. In DNA, the CDR3 is TGTGCCAGTACTCCACCAGGGGGGCCACATCAGCCCCAGCATTTT. The chain uses TRBV19 and TRBJ1-5; 7 nucleotides align to TRBD1. The CDR3 contains 15 residues. Trimming took 7 bases from V and 5 from J; bases not matched to a gene: 11. Germline values: CDR1 LNHDA, CDR2 SQIVND (reference sequence).

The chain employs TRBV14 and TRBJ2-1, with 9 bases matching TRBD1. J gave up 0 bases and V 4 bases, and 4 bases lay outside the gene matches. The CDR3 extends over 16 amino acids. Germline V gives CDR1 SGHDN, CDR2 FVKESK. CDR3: CASSPGQGSSYNEQFF. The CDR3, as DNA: TGTGCCAGCAGCCCCGGACAGGGGAGCTCCTACAATGAGCAGTTCTTC.

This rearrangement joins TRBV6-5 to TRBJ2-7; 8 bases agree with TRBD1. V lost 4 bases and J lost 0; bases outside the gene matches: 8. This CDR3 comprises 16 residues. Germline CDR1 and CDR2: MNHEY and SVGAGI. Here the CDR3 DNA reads TGTGCCAGCAGTTCAACCCGGGACAGGAGCTCCTACGAGCAGTACTTC. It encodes CASSSTRDRSSYEQYF.

CDR3 in amino acids: CASSPTGLSYEQYF. CDR3 sequence (DNA): TGTGCCAGTAGTCCGACAGGGTTATCCTACGAGCAGTACTTC. The chain has TRBV19 and TRBJ2-7, with 7 positions matching TRBD1. Per the germline V gene, CDR1 is LNHDA and CDR2 is SQIVND (reference sequence). The CDR3 has 14 residues. V gave up 5 bases and J gave up 1 base; unmatched junction bases: 5. Together with reference TRBV19 and TRBJ2-7, the CDR3 gives the full variable domain: DGGITQSPKYLFRKEGQNVTLSCEQNLNHDAMYWYRQDPGQGLRLIYYSQIVNDFQKGDIAEGYSVSREKKESFPLTVTSAQKNPTAFYLCASSPTGLSYEQYFGPGTRLTVT.

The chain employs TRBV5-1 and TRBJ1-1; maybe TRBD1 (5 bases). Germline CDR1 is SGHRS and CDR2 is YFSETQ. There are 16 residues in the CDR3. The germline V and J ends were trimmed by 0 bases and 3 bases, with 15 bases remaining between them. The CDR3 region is CASSLDGSPGDTEAFF. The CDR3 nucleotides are TGCGCCAGCAGCTTGGATGGGAGCCCGGGGGACACTGAAGCTTTCTTT.

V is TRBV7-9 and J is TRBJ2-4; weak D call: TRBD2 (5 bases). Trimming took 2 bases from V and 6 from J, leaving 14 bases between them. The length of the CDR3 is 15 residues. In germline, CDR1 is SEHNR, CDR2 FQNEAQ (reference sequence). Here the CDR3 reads CASSLWSTRANIQYF. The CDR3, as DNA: TGTGCCAGCAGCTTATGGTCCACGAGGGCAAACATTCAGTACTTC.

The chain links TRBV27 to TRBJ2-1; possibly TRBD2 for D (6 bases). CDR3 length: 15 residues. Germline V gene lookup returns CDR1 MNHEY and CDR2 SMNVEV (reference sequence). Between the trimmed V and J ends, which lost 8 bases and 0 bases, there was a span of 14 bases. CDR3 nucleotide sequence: TGTGCCAGCGGCAGATCGACTAGCTCCTACAATGAGCAGTTCTTC. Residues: CASGRSTSSYNEQFF.

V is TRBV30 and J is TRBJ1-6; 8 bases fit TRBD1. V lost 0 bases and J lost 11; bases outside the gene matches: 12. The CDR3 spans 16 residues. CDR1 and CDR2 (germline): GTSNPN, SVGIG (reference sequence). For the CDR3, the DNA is TGTGCCTGGAGTGTAACTTCTCCTGACAGGGGAACACCCCTCCACTTT. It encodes CAWSVTSPDRGTPLHF.

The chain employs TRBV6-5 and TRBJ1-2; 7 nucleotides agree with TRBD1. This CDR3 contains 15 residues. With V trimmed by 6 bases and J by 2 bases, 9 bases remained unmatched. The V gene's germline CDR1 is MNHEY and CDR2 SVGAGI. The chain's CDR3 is CASRGTGQPNYGYTF. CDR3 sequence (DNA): TGTGCCAGCAGGGGGACGGGACAGCCAAACTATGGCTACACCTTC.

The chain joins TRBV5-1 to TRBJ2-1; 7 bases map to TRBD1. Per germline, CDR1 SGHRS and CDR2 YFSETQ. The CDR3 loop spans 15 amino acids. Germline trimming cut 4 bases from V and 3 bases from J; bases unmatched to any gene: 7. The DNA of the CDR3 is TGCGCCAGCAGCCCGACAGGGTTAGACTACAATGAGCAGTTCTTC. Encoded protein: CASSPTGLDYNEQFF.

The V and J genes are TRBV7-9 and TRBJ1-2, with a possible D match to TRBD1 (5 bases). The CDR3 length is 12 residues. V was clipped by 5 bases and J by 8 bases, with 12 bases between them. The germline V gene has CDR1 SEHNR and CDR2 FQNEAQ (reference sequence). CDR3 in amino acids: CASSPRGIGYTF. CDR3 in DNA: TGTGCCAGCAGCCCCCGGGGGATAGGCTACACCTTC.

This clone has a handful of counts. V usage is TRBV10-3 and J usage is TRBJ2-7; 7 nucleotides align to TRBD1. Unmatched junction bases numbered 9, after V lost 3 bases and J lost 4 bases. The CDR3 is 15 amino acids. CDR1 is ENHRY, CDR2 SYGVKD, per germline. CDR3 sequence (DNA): TGTGCCATCAGTGAAAGGCAGGGGGTGGGTTACGAGCAGTACTTC. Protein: CAISERQGVGYEQYF.

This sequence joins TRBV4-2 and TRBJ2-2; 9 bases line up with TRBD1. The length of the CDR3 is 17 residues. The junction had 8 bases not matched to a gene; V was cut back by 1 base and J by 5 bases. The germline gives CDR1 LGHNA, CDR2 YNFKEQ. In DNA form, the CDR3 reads TGTGCCAGCAGCCAAGGTCCACAGGGGGCGAGAACCGGGGAGCTGTTTTTT. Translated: CASSQGPQGARTGELFF.

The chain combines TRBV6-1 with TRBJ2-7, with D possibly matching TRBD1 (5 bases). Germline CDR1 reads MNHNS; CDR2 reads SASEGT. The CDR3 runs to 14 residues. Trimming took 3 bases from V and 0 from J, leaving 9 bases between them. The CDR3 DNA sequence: TGTGCCAGCAGTGACGACAGATTCTCCTACGAGCAGTACTTC. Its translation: CASSDDRFSYEQYF.

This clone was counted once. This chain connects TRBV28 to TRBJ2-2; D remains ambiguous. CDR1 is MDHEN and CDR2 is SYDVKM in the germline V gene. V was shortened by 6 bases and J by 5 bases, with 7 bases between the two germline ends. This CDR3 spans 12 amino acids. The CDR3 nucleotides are TGTGCCAGCAGCTCTCGTACCGGGGAGCTGTTTTTT. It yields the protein CASSSRTGELFF.

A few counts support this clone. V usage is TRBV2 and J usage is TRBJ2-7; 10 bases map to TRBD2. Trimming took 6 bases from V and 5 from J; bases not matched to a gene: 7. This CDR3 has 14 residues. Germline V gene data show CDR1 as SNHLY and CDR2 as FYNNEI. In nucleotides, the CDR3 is TGTGCCAGCAGGAGAACTAGCGGGAAGAACGAGCAGTACTTC. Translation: CASRRTSGKNEQYF.

The CDR3 region has the DNA TGTGCCAGCAGCGCCGCCCCGGGCACTGAAGCTTTCTTT. This gives the protein CASSAAPGTEAFF. The chain employs TRBV9 and TRBJ1-1; D uncertain. Germline V lookup: CDR1 SGDLS, CDR2 YYNGEE. V was shortened by 3 bases and J by 4 bases, with 10 bases between the two germline ends. The CDR3 covers 13 residues.